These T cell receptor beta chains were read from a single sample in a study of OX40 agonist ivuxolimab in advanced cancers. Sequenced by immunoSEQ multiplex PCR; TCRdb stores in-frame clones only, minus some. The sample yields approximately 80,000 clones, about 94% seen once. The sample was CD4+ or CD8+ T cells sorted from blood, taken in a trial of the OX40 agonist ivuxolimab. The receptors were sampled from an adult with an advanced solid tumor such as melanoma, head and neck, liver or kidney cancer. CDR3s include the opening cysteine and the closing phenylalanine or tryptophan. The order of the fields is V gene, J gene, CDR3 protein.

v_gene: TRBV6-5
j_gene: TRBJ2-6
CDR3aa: CASSLTGAGANVLTF

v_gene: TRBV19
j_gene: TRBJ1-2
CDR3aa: CASSRYNRGNNYGYTF

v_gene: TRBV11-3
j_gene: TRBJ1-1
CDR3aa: CASSLAPHKQGWNTEAFF

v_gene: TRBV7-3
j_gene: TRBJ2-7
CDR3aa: CASSLVGTQAYEQYF

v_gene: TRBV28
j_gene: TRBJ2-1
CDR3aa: CASSLDSSSYNEQFF

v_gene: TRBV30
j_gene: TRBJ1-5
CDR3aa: CAWSGRTGLGPQHF

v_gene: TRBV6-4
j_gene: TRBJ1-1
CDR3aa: CASSDWAGTEAFF

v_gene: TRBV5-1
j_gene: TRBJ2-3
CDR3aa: CASSDPKELTDTQYF

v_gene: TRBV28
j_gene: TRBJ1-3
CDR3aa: CASSPDRAPGNTIYF

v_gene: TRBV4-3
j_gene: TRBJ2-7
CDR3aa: CASSQGGPGEAYEQYF

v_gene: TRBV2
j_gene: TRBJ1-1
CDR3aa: CASSRDINTEAFF

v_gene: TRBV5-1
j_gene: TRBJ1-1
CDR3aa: CASSLVGAMNTEAFF

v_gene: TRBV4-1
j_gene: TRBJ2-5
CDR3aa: CASSQGFTQETQYF

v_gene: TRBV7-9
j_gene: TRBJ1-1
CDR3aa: CASSSGEGTEAFF

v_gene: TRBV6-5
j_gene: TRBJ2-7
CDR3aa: CASSYSGGEQYF

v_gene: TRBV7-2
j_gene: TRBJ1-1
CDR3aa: CASSPTGGYTEAFF

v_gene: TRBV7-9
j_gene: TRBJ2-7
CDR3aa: CASSLLGYEQYF

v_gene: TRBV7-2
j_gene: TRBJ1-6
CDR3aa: CASSLNRDSPLHF

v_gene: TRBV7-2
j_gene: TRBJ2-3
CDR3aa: CASSPPTSLATDTQYF

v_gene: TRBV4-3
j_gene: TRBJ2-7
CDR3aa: CASSQDKDGAYEQYF

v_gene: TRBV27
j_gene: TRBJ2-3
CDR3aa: CASSHQTGDGTDTQYF

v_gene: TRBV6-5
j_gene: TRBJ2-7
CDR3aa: CASSPSNGAYEQYF

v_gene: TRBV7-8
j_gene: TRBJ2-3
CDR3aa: CASSPKRLAGPDTQYF

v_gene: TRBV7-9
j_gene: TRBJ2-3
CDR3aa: CASSIHWDSPFTDTQYF

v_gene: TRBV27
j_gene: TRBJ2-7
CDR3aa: CASSLVGQPHYEQYF

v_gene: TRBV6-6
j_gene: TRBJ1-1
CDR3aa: CASSYSEVAEAFF

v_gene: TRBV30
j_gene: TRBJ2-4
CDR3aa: CAWSSGQNKNIQYF

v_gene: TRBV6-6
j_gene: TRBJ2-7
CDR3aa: CASREDSSYEQYF

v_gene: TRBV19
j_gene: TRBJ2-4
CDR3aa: CASSVNDRDENIQYF

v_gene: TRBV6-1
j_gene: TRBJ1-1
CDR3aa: CASSEISGVGTEAFF

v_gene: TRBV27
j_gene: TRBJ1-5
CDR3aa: CASSRTGGQQPQHF